These T cell receptor beta chains were read from a single sample in a study of kidney transplant recipient with SARS-CoV-2 infection. Each CDR3 protein is one row after TCRdb ran MiXCR on the reads. In the table there are about 250,000 distinct CDR3 sequences, under 30% of which are singletons. The source was a blood sample, collected at baseline and between days 110 and 120 from a kidney transplant recipient. These receptors all come from a male patient in his thirties who had COVID-19 and was a kidney transplant recipient. Some T cells here may be from the graft donor. Each CDR3 is given with its conserved first and last residue. The D gene is left open where the match is weak. The size field is filled for only some rows; it gives once, few, many or a size class.

d_call clone_size j_call v_call cdr3_aa cdr3_nt
- few TRBJ1-2 TRBV28 CASSSGSIFHGYTF TGTGCCAGCAGTTCCGGTTCCATTTTCCATGGCTACACCTTC
- many TRBJ1-2 TRBV6-2/TRBV6-3 CASSVLSCIGKTYGYTF TGTGCCAGCAGTGTTTTGAGCTGCATCGGAAAGACCTATGGCTACACCTTC
TRBD1 - TRBJ2-1 TRBV7-9 CASSLAWGTGINEQFF TGTGCCAGCAGCTTAGCTTGGGGGACAGGGATTAATGAGCAGTTCTTC
- once TRBJ2-3 TRBV25-1 CASSERAAADAQYF TGTGCCAGCAGTGAGAGGGCAGCCGCAGATGCGCAGTATTTT
TRBD1 few TRBJ1-5 TRBV20-1 CSAERTGSLPQHF TGCAGTGCGGAAAGGACAGGGTCGCTGCCCCAGCATTTT
TRBD2 few TRBJ2-3 TRBV20-1 CSARPHGLAGGLPSTDTQYF TGCAGTGCTAGACCTCACGGACTAGCGGGGGGCCTTCCTAGCACAGATACGCAGTATTTT
- many TRBJ2-3 TRBV5-6 CASSLLSGGTQYF TGTGCCAGCAGCTTACTCAGTGGGGGTACGCAGTATTTT
- many TRBJ1-2 TRBV20-1 CSAPAMLFRKTYGYTF TGCAGTGCTCCGGCAATGCTGTTTCGAAAGACCTATGGCTACACCTTC
- many TRBJ1-2 TRBV16 CASSFRTVVRKTYGYTF TGTGCCAGCAGCTTCAGAACGGTCGTTAGAAAGACCTATGGCTACACCTTC
- many TRBJ1-2 TRBV11-3 CASSFLDYGYTF TGTGCCAGCAGCTTTCTAGACTATGGCTACACCTTC
TRBD1 many TRBJ2-5 TRBV5-1 CASSLGRDSQKETQYF TGCGCCAGCAGCTTGGGCCGGGACAGCCAGAAAGAGACCCAGTACTTC
TRBD1 many TRBJ1-5 TRBV6-2/TRBV6-3 CASSKQTGGNQPQHF TGTGCCAGCAGTAAACAGACAGGGGGCAATCAGCCCCAGCATTTT
- - TRBJ2-6 TRBV9 CASSVQGEWPNVLTF TGTGCCAGCAGCGTACAAGGGGAGTGGCCCAACGTCCTGACTTTC
TRBD2 many TRBJ2-3 TRBV28 CASSSPGGAGGRGDTQYF TGTGCCAGCAGTTCCCCGGGAGGGGCGGGAGGACGGGGAGATACGCAGTATTTT
- - TRBJ2-2 TRBV6-8 CASGRDFLAGELFF TGTGCCAGCGGCCGAGACTTCCTTGCCGGGGAGCTGTTTTTT
TRBD1 many TRBJ1-2 TRBV19 CASSGTGTGVYGYTF TGTGCCAGTAGTGGTACCGGGACAGGCGTATATGGCTACACCTTC
- few TRBJ2-5 TRBV20-1 CSARAGGTRGGTQYF TGCAGTGCTAGAGCTGGGGGGACCCGGGGAGGGACCCAGTACTTC
- many TRBJ2-7 TRBV11-2 CASSLAEGTYEQYF TGTGCCAGCAGCTTGGCCGAGGGGACCTACGAGCAGTACTTC
- many TRBJ1-2 TRBV16 CASSGSRVVRKTYGYTF TGTGCCAGCAGCGGATCTCGGGTCGTTAGAAAGACCTATGGCTACACCTTC
TRBD2 - TRBJ2-3 TRBV5-1 CASSLAPSGRMSGRTDMQYF TGCGCCAGCAGCCTCGCTCCTAGCGGGAGGATGAGTGGGAGGACAGATATGCAGTATTTT
- many TRBJ1-2 TRBV2 CASSDDIAIGYTF TGTGCCAGCAGTGACGACATCGCTATTGGCTACACCTTC
- - TRBJ2-1 TRBV7-9 CASSLLSVGGEQFF TGTGCCAGCAGCTTATTATCTGTGGGCGGTGAGCAGTTCTTC
- many TRBJ1-3 TRBV7-9 CASSPGRILSGNTIYF TGTGCCAGCAGCCCTGGACGGATCCTCTCTGGAAACACCATATATTTT
- many TRBJ2-5 TRBV11-2 CASSLGRLDPQETQYF TGTGCCAGCAGCTTAGGGAGACTGGACCCTCAAGAGACCCAGTACTTC
- many TRBJ2-2 TRBV11-3 CASSLVWTWPEPTGELFF TGTGCCAGCAGCTTAGTTTGGACGTGGCCCGAGCCCACCGGGGAGCTGTTTTTT
- many TRBJ2-7 TRBV2 CASSYPLAIGYYEQYF TGTGCCAGCAGTTACCCTCTAGCGATAGGGTACTACGAGCAGTACTTC
- many TRBJ1-6 TRBV2 CASAVGVQTLHF TGTGCCAGCGCGGTCGGGGTGCAGACCCTCCACTTT
TRBD1 many TRBJ1-2 TRBV5-4 CASSSGQGFSGYTF TGTGCCAGCAGCTCAGGACAGGGTTTCAGTGGCTACACCTTC
- many TRBJ1-4 TRBV7-2 CASSQVGATNEKLFF TGTGCCAGCAGCCAAGTCGGGGCAACTAATGAAAAACTGTTTTTT
- many TRBJ1-5 TRBV19 CASTRDKVNQPQHF TGTGCCAGTACCCGGGACAAGGTAAATCAGCCCCAGCATTTT
- - TRBJ1-2 TRBV4-3 CASSTRKGRRKTYGYTF TGCGCCAGCAGCACCCGCAAAGGACGTCGAAAGACCTATGGCTACACCTTC
- medium-sized TRBJ2-1 TRBV7-3 CASSSTAYNEQFF TGTGCCAGCAGCTCGACTGCCTACAATGAGCAGTTCTTC
- many TRBJ1-2 TRBV7-1 CASSLHTHEGKTYGYTF TGTGCCAGCAGCCTGCACACTCACGAGGGAAAGACCTATGGCTACACCTTC
- many TRBJ1-2 TRBV15 CATSRQGRCGKTYGYTF TGTGCCACCAGCAGACAAGGAAGGTGTGGAAAGACCTATGGCTACACCTTC
TRBD1 many TRBJ2-3 TRBV27 CASAADRGVADTQYF TGTGCCAGCGCCGCGGACAGGGGAGTCGCAGATACGCAGTATTTT
- many TRBJ1-2 TRBV12-3/TRBV12-4 CASSSPVSFRKTYGYTF TGTGCCAGCAGTAGCCCTGTCAGCTTCCGAAAGACCTATGGCTACACCTTC
- many TRBJ2-7 TRBV13 CASSTLQGRNEQYF TGTGCCAGCAGCACCCTACAGGGTAGGAACGAGCAGTACTTC
TRBD2 - TRBJ2-3 TRBV18 CASSGTSGSADTQYF TGTGCCAGCTCCGGGACTAGCGGGAGTGCAGATACGCAGTATTTT
- many TRBJ1-2 TRBV24-1 CATSVILSTRKTYGYTF TGTGCCACCAGTGTAATTCTTAGTACCAGAAAGACCTATGGCTACACCTTC
- many TRBJ1-1 TRBV28 CASTTPAKEAFF TGTGCCAGCACCACTCCGGCAAAAGAAGCTTTCTTT
TRBD1 many TRBJ1-1 TRBV12-3/TRBV12-4 CASSLRTGGMNTEAFF TGTGCCAGCAGTTTGAGGACAGGGGGCATGAACACTGAAGCTTTCTTT
- many TRBJ1-2 TRBV6-4 CASSPKFSHGKTYGYTF TGTGCCAGCAGTCCCAAGTTCTCACACGGAAAGACCTATGGCTACACCTTC
- few TRBJ1-2 TRBV10-2 CASSDTGTSRKTYGCTF TGCGCCAGCAGTGATACCGGCACTTCTAGAAAGACCTATGGCTGCACCTTC
TRBD2 many TRBJ2-5 TRBV19 CASSTTGGGRETQYF TGTGCCAGTAGTACAACCGGGGGGGGGCGAGAGACCCAGTACTTC